This is a list of T cell receptor beta chains from one sample in a study of blood T cell repertoires in COVID-19. The repertoire was sequenced with immunoSEQ multiplex PCR; TCRdb's copy has only in-frame clones and lacks some. Of about 14,000 clones in the sample, under 90% were seen once. The material sequenced was peripheral blood. These receptors were collected from an older woman with acute or convalescent COVID-19. CDR3s include the opening cysteine and the closing phenylalanine or tryptophan. D genes are given only for firm matches. Clone size is given for some rows only: seen once, a few or many times, or a class if the clone is expanded.

>TRBV9|NA|TRBJ2-1|TRBD2
CASSGGLANYNEQFF
TGTGCCAGCAGCGGTGGACTAGCGAATTACAATGAGCAGTTCTTC
>TRBV5-1|NA|TRBJ1-2|NA
CASSLPAGADYGYTF
TGCGCCAGCAGCTTGCCAGCAGGGGCCGATTATGGCTACACCTTC
>TRBV10-3|NA|TRBJ2-3|TRBD2
CAIMTSGGVQYF
TGTGCCATCATGACTAGCGGGGGGGTGCAGTATTTT
>TRBV5-6|NA|TRBJ1-2|NA
CASSRLQGGGYTF
TGTGCCAGCAGCCGGCTACAGGGCGGTGGCTACACCTTC
>TRBV12-5|NA|TRBJ2-3|TRBD2
CASGLAQTSGSTDTQYF
TGTGCTAGTGGTTTGGCACAAACTAGCGGGAGCACAGATACGCAGTATTTT
>TRBV3-1/TRBV3-2|few|TRBJ2-3|TRBD2
CASGWRENTDTQYF
TGTGCCAGCGGGTGGCGGGAGAACACAGATACGCAGTATTTT
>TRBV7-2|NA|TRBJ2-2|NA
CASSPSYTGELFF
TGTGCCAGCAGCCCGAGTTACACCGGGGAGCTGTTTTTT
>TRBV19|NA|TRBJ1-1|NA
CASSRGRKGDTEAFF
TGTGCCAGTAGCAGGGGCCGGAAGGGCGACACTGAAGCTTTCTTT
>TRBV29-1|NA|TRBJ2-5|TRBD2
CSVNLAGGPEETQYF
TGCAGCGTGAATCTAGCGGGGGGGCCGGAAGAGACCCAGTACTTC
>TRBV27|NA|TRBJ1-1|NA
CASSPGGRANTEAFF
TGTGCCAGCAGTCCCGGTGGCAGGGCGAACACTGAAGCTTTCTTT
>TRBV11-2|NA|TRBJ2-1|NA
CATQAGVSYNEQFF
TGTGCCACCCAGGCAGGCGTCTCCTACAATGAGCAGTTCTTC
>TRBV27|NA|TRBJ2-7|NA
CASSPRRDPLKEQYF
TGTGCCAGTAGCCCCCGGCGGGACCCCCTAAAGGAGCAGTACTTC
>TRBV9|NA|TRBJ2-1|NA
CASSVGQSSYNEQFF
TGTGCCAGCAGCGTAGGACAGAGCTCCTACAATGAGCAGTTCTTC
>TRBV28|few|TRBJ1-2|NA
CASSRGTLTKSRGYTF
TGTGCCAGCAGTCGTGGGACACTCACCAAATCGCGTGGCTACACCTTC
>TRBV4-1|few|TRBJ2-7|NA
CASSQQIHQGYEQYF
TGCGCCAGCAGCCAACAGATCCACCAGGGATACGAGCAGTACTTC
>TRBV24-1|NA|TRBJ2-2|TRBD1
CATRGQGAAGELFF
TGTGCCACCAGGGGACAGGGGGCGGCCGGGGAGCTGTTTTTT
>TRBV28|NA|TRBJ2-4|NA
CASSRGYGWYF
TGTGCCAGCAGTAGAGGGTACGGCTGGTACTTC
>TRBV5-8|NA|TRBJ2-1|NA
CASSLAGRGTWTYNEQFF
TGTGCCAGCAGCTTGGCCGGCAGGGGTACGTGGACCTACAATGAGCAGTTCTTC
>TRBV6-2/TRBV6-3|NA|TRBJ2-7|TRBD2
CASSYLWTSGSYEQYF
TGTGCCAGCAGTTACCTCTGGACTAGCGGCTCCTACGAGCAGTACTTC
>TRBV2|NA|TRBJ2-7|NA
CASSEGVEQYF
TGTGCCAGCAGTGAAGGCGTCGAGCAGTACTTC
>TRBV9|once|TRBJ2-1|NA
CASSPVGADNEQFF
TGTGCCAGCAGCCCCGTGGGGGCCGACAATGAGCAGTTCTTC
>TRBV15|NA|TRBJ2-6|NA
CATSRDTWQSGANVLTF
TGTGCCACCAGCAGAGATACGTGGCAGTCTGGGGCCAACGTCCTGACTTTC
>TRBV24-1|once|TRBJ2-1|NA
CATSRRGGYNEQFF
TGTGCCACCAGTCGGAGGGGGGGGTACAATGAGCAGTTCTTC
>TRBV3-1/TRBV3-2|NA|TRBJ2-5|TRBD2
CASSTPGTIQETQYF
TGTGCCAGCAGCACCCCCGGGACTATACAAGAGACCCAGTACTTC
>TRBV6-6|NA|TRBJ2-7|NA
CASSYEAYRGAYEQYF
TGTGCCAGCAGTTACGAGGCCTACCGGGGAGCCTACGAGCAGTACTTC
>TRBV10-1|NA|TRBJ1-1|TRBD1
CASSGSQGARTEAFF
TGCGCCAGCAGTGGGTCACAGGGGGCGCGGACTGAAGCTTTCTTT
>TRBV7-2|few|TRBJ1-3|TRBD1
CASSLDGQGTGNTIYF
TGTGCCAGCAGCTTAGATGGACAGGGCACTGGAAACACCATATATTTT
>TRBV9|NA|TRBJ1-6|NA
CASSVAPGTPGLNSPLHF
TGTGCCAGCAGCGTAGCTCCCGGGACACCGGGGTTAAATTCACCCCTCCACTTT
>TRBV27|NA|TRBJ2-7|NA
CASGKTGTPFEQYF
TGTGCCAGCGGGAAGACCGGGACACCGTTCGAGCAGTACTTC
>TRBV9|NA|TRBJ1-5|NA
CASSGGFNQPQHF
TGTGCCAGCAGCGGAGGATTCAATCAGCCCCAGCATTTT
>TRBV24-1|few|TRBJ1-1|NA
CATSDLLRGEAFF
TGTGCCACCAGTGATTTACTACGGGGTGAAGCTTTCTTT
>TRBV5-6|NA|TRBJ1-2|NA
CASSLGANYGYTF
TGTGCCAGCAGCTTGGGCGCTAACTATGGCTACACCTTC
>TRBV7-8|NA|TRBJ2-2|NA
CASSALGRPGTGELFF
TGTGCCAGCAGCGCACTGGGGAGGCCGGGCACCGGGGAGCTGTTTTTT
>TRBV5-1|once|TRBJ2-1|TRBD1
CASSPRQGDNEQFF
TGCGCCAGCAGCCCTCGACAGGGGGACAATGAGCAGTTCTTC
>TRBV7-9|NA|TRBJ2-3|TRBD1
CASSSTGGAGYF
TGTGCCAGCAGCTCAACAGGGGGCGCAGGGTATTTT
>TRBV27|NA|TRBJ2-7|NA
CASSQFGGPRVNF
TGTGCCAGCAGCCAATTCGGCGGGCCACGAGTGAACTTC
>TRBV2|NA|TRBJ2-3|NA
CASSVLDTQYF
TGTGCCAGCAGTGTTCTAGATACGCAGTATTTT
>TRBV29-1|NA|TRBJ1-1|TRBD1
CSVEVTGGSEAFF
TGCAGCGTTGAAGTCACAGGGGGTTCTGAAGCTTTCTTT
>TRBV2|NA|TRBJ1-1|TRBD1
CASGTGQGAAAFF
TGTGCCAGCGGGACGGGACAGGGGGCCGCAGCTTTCTTT
>TRBV2|NA|TRBJ2-7|NA
CASSEEGPYEQYF
TGTGCCAGCAGTGAGGAGGGCCCCTACGAGCAGTACTTC
>TRBV14|NA|TRBJ2-1|NA
CASSQSLGVAASLDEQFF
TGTGCCAGCAGCCAATCCCTGGGAGTAGCGGCGTCCCTTGATGAGCAGTTCTTC
>TRBV6-5|NA|TRBJ2-7|TRBD2
CASSYSGLAGAEQYF
TGTGCCAGCAGTTACTCTGGCCTAGCGGGGGCCGAGCAGTACTTC
>TRBV20-1|NA|TRBJ2-7|NA
CSARWSYEQYF
TGCAGTGCTAGATGGAGCTACGAGCAGTACTTC
>TRBV5-4|NA|TRBJ2-5|NA
CASSLGGGNQETQYF
TGTGCCAGCAGCTTGGGCGGCGGGAATCAAGAGACCCAGTACTTC
>TRBV4-3|NA|TRBJ1-5|NA
CASSQAGGLGQPQHF
TGCGCCAGCAGCCAAGCAGGAGGGCTCGGCCAGCCCCAGCATTTT
>TRBV3-1/TRBV3-2|NA|TRBJ2-2|TRBD2
CASSQDRPAGGQHTGELFF
TGTGCCAGCAGCCAAGACCGACCTGCGGGGGGGCAACACACCGGGGAGCTGTTTTTT
>TRBV10-3|NA|TRBJ2-7|TRBD1
CATSRDSSYEQYF
TGTGCCACCTCCCGGGACAGCTCCTACGAGCAGTACTTC
>TRBV7-9|NA|TRBJ2-7|NA
CASSSSIPRLDLTYEQYF
TGTGCCAGCAGCTCATCAATACCCCGACTAGACCTAACCTACGAGCAGTACTTC
>TRBV5-1|NA|TRBJ1-3|TRBD1
CASRPTGASGNTIYF
TGCGCCAGCAGACCTACAGGGGCCTCTGGAAACACCATATATTTT
>TRBV5-1|NA|TRBJ2-2|TRBD1
CASRQSYRGRSAGELFF
TGCGCCAGCAGACAAAGTTACAGGGGGCGCTCGGCCGGGGAGCTGTTTTTT
>TRBV11-3|NA|TRBJ2-2|TRBD2
CASSLGRVAGGSGELFF
TGTGCCAGCAGCTTGGGGCGCGTAGCGGGAGGTTCCGGGGAGCTGTTTTTT
>TRBV3-1/TRBV3-2|NA|TRBJ1-2|NA
CASSQDWGDGYTF
TGTGCCAGCAGCCAAGACTGGGGAGATGGCTACACCTTC
>TRBV10-1|NA|TRBJ2-5|NA
CASSESGAGAKTQYF
TGCGCCAGCAGTGAGTCGGGGGCAGGGGCCAAGACCCAGTACTTC
>TRBV2|once|TRBJ2-2|NA
CASKRAGTGELFF
TGTGCCAGCAAAAGAGCAGGGACTGGGGAGCTGTTTTTT
>TRBV7-8|NA|TRBJ1-5|TRBD1
CASSLYWTGKDQPQHF
TGTGCCAGCAGCTTATACTGGACAGGGAAGGATCAGCCCCAGCATTTT
>TRBV7-7|few|TRBJ2-1|TRBD2
CASRPRGLEQFF
TGTGCCAGCCGTCCGCGGGGACTAGAGCAGTTCTTC
>TRBV7-9|NA|TRBJ2-6|NA
CASSLGVYGSGANVLTF
TGTGCCAGCAGCTTAGGCGTCTATGGCTCTGGGGCCAACGTCCTGACTTTC
>TRBV5-1|NA|TRBJ2-1|TRBD1
CASSETGYSYNEQFF
TGCGCCAGCAGCGAGACAGGGTACTCCTACAATGAGCAGTTCTTC